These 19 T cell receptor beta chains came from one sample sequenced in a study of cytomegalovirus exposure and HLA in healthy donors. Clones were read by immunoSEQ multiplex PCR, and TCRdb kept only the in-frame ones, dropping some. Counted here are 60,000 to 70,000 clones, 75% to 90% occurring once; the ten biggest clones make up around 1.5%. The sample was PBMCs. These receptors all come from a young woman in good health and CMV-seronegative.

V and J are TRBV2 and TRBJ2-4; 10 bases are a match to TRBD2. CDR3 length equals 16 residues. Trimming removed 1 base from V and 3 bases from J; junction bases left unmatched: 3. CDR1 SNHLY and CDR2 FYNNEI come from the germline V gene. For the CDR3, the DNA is TGTGCCAGCAGTGAAGGACTAGCGGGCATCAAAAACATTCAGTACTTC. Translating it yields CASSEGLAGIKNIQYF.

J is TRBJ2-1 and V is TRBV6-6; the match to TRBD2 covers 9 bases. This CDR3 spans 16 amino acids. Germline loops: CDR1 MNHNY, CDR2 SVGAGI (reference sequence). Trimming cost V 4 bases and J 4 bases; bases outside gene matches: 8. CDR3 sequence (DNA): TGTGCCAGCAGTTCCCGGACTAGCGCGACGTACAATGAGCAGTTCTTC. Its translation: CASSSRTSATYNEQFF.

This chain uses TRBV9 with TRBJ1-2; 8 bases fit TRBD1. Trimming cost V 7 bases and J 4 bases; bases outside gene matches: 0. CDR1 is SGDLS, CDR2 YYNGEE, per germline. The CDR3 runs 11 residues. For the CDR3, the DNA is TGTGCCAGCGGACAGGGCTATGGCTACACCTTC. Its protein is CASGQGYGYTF.

This CDR3 is CASSLDRGISYNEQFF. In DNA form, the CDR3 reads TGCGCCAGCAGCCTCGACAGGGGGATTTCCTACAATGAGCAGTTCTTC. V gene TRBV4-3 combines with J gene TRBJ2-1; 9 bases agree with TRBD1. Looked up from germline, CDR1 is LGHNA and CDR2 is YSLEER. Trimming removed 4 bases from V and 1 base from J; junction bases left unmatched: 5. The length of the CDR3 is 16 residues.

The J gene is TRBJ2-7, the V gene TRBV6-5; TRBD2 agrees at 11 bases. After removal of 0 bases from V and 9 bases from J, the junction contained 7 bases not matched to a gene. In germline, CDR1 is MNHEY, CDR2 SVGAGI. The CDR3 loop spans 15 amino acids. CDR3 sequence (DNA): TGTGCCAGCAGTTACTCGATAGCGGGAGGGGTCGCGCAGTACTTC. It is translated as CASSYSIAGGVAQYF.

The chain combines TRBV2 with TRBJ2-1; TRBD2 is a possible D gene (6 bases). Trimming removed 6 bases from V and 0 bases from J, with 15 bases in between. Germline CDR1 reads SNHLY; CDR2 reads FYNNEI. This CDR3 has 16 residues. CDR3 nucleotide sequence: TGTGCCAGCAGGCCGACCGCGGGACTCTCCTACAATGAGCAGTTCTTC. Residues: CASRPTAGLSYNEQFF.

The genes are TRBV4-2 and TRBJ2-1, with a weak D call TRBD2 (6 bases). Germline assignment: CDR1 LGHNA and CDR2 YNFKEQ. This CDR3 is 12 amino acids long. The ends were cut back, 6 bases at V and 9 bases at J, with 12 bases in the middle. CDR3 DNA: TGTGCCAGCAGGGGGCTAGCGAGTGAGCAGTTCTTC. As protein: CASRGLASEQFF.

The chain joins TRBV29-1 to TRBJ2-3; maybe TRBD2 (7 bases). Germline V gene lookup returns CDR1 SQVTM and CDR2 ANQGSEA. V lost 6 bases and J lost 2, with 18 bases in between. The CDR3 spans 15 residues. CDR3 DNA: TGCAGCGTCCCGGGGGGCCCCACGGTCACAGATACGCAGTATTTT. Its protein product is CSVPGGPTVTDTQYF.

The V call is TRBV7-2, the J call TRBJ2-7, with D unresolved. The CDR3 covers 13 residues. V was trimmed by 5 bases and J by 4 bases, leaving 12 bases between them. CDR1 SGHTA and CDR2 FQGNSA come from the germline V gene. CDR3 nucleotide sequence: TGTGCCAGCAGCCGAAGTTACAGTTACGAGCAGTACTTC. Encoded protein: CASSRSYSYEQYF.

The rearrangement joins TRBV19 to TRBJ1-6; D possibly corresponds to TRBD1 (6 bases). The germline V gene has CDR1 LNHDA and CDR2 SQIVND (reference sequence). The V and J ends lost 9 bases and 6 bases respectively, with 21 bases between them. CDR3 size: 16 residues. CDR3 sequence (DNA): TGTGCCAGCAAGGGGCGAGTAGGGACAATTAATTCACCCCTCCACTTT. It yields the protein CASKGRVGTINSPLHF.

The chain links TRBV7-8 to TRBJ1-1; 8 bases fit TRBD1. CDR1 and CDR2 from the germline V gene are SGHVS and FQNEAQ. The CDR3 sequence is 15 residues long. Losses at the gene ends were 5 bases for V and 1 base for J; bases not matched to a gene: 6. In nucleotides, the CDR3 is TGTGCCAGCAGCCCTGGACAGGGAAGGAACACTGAAGCTTTCTTT. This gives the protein CASSPGQGRNTEAFF.

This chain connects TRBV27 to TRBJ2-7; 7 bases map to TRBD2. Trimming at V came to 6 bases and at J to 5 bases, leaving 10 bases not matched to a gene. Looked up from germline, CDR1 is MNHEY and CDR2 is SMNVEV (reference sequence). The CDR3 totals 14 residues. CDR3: CASSVWGGLNEQYF. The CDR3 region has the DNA TGTGCCAGCAGCGTCTGGGGAGGGCTAAACGAGCAGTACTTC.

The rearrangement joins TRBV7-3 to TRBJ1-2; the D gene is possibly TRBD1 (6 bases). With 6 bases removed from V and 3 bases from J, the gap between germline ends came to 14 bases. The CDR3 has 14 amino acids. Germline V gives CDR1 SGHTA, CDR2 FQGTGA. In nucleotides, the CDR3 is TGTGCCAGCAGTCTCCAGGCAGGGGACTATGGCTACACCTTC. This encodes CASSLQAGDYGYTF. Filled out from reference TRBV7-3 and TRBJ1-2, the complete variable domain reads GAGVSQTPSNKVTEKGKYVELRCDPISGHTALYWYRQSLGQGPEFLIYFQGTGAADDSGLPNDRFFAVRPEGSVSTLKIQRTERGDSAVYLCASSLQAGDYGYTFGSGTRLTVV.

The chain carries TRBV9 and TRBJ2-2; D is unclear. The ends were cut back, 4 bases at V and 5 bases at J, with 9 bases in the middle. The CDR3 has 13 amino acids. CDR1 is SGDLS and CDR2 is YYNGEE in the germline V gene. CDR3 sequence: CASSPSHTGELFF. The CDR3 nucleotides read TGTGCCAGCAGCCCCTCACATACCGGGGAGCTGTTTTTT.

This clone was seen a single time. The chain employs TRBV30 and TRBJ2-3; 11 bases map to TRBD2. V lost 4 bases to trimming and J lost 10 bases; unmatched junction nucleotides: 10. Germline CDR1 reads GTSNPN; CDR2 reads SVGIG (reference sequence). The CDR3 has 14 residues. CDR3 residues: CAWKVRLAGGAQYF. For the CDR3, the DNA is TGTGCCTGGAAAGTAAGGCTAGCGGGAGGTGCGCAGTATTTT.

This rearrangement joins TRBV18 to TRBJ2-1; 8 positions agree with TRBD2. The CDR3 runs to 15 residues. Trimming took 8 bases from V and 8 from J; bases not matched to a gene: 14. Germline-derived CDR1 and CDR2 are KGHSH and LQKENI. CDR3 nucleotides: TGTGCCAGCACCCTTCTCGCGGGGGGTTGGGATGAGCAGTTCTTC. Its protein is CASTLLAGGWDEQFF.

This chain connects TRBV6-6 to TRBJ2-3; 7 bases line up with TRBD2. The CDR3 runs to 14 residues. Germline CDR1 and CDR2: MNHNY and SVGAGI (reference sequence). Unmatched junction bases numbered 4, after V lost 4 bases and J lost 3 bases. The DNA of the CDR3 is TGTGCCAGCAGTTTCCTAGCGGATACAGATACGCAGTATTTT. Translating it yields CASSFLADTDTQYF.

CDR3 amino acids: CASSEGRKSGYEQYF. The CDR3 coding sequence is TGTGCCAGCAGTGAAGGACGTAAGTCGGGGTACGAGCAGTACTTC. The gene calls are TRBV25-1 and TRBJ2-7; weak D call: TRBD2 (5 bases). V lost 2 bases and J 4 bases, leaving 15 bases between the germline ends. This CDR3 has 15 amino acids. Germline V gives CDR1 MGHDK, CDR2 SYGVNS.

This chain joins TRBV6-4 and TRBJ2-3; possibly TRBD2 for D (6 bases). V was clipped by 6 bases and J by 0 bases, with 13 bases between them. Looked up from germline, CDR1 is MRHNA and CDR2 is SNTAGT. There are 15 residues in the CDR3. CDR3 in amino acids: CASRALALSTDTQYF. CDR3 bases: TGTGCCAGCAGGGCCCTAGCGCTCAGCACAGATACGCAGTATTTT.